This is a list of T cell receptor beta chains from one sample in a study of blood T cell repertoires in COVID-19. TCRdb's copy holds only in-frame clones and misses some; the assay was immunoSEQ multiplex PCR. The data show around 110,000 clones, with over 75% seen just once and 3.5% to 5.5% held by the top ten. The sequencing sample was made of peripheral blood. Every receptor here comes from an older woman with acute or convalescent COVID-19. CDR3s include the opening cysteine and the closing phenylalanine or tryptophan. D genes are given only for firm matches. Only some rows state a clone size, as once, few, many or a class for expanded clones.

NA	TRBV12-3/TRBV12-4	NA	TRBJ1-1	TGTGCCAGCAGTTTAGGGGAAGGGGCTGAAGCTTTCTTT	CASSLGEGAEAFF
NA	TRBV20-1	NA	TRBJ2-1	TGCAGTGCTGGGCGTCTTGAGCAGTTCTTC	CSAGRLEQFF
NA	TRBV7-8	NA	TRBJ1-2	TGTGCCAGCAGCTTACGCTTGGCCATGGCGGGGGGCTACACCTTC	CASSLRLAMAGGYTF
NA	TRBV2	NA	TRBJ1-4	TGTGCCAGCAGGAGGGGGGAAAAACTGTTTTTT	CASRRGEKLFF
NA	TRBV30	NA	TRBJ1-2	TGTGCCTGGAGTATGCGGGGGGGTGGCTACACCTTC	CAWSMRGGGYTF
NA	TRBV6-2/TRBV6-3	TRBD1	TRBJ1-5	TGTGCCAGCAGCCCCCAGGGGGGAGGCGGTCAGCCCCAGCATTTT	CASSPQGGGGQPQHF
NA	TRBV6-2/TRBV6-3	TRBD2	TRBJ2-5	TGTGCCAGCAGCAGGACTAGCGGGGGGAAAGAGACCCAGTACTTC	CASSRTSGGKETQYF
NA	TRBV5-1	TRBD1	TRBJ1-2	TGCGCCAGCAGCTCAGGGGACAGGGCCGGCGGCTACACCTTC	CASSSGDRAGGYTF
NA	TRBV7-2	TRBD2	TRBJ2-3	TGTGCCAGCAGCTTAGGTAGCGGGGGGGCCAGAGATACGCAGTATTTT	CASSLGSGGARDTQYF
NA	TRBV5-1	TRBD2	TRBJ2-5	TGCGCCAGCAGCTTGGAGCCTAGCGGGGCACAAGAGACCCAGTACTTC	CASSLEPSGAQETQYF
few	TRBV15	NA	TRBJ1-5	TGTGCCACCAGCAGAGAGCCCAGGGTTCAGCCCCAGCATTTT	CATSREPRVQPQHF
NA	TRBV24-1	TRBD1	TRBJ2-3	TGTGCCACCAGTGACCCCACAGGGGACGGTGTGAGCACAGATACGCAGTATTTT	CATSDPTGDGVSTDTQYF
NA	TRBV5-6	TRBD2	TRBJ2-7	TGTGCCAGCAGCTTGCTAGCGGATAGGTGGACCGCCTACGAGCAGTACTTC	CASSLLADRWTAYEQYF
NA	TRBV9	NA	TRBJ2-2	TGTGCCAGCAGCTACCGGGTTTCGGGAGGGGAGCTGTTTTTT	CASSYRVSGGELFF
NA	TRBV27	NA	TRBJ1-1	TGTGCCAGCAGTTTTGGGGGCGCGAACACTGAAGCTTTCTTT	CASSFGGANTEAFF
NA	TRBV6-2/TRBV6-3	NA	TRBJ1-4	TGTGCCAGCAGTTACGAGTGGGGCGGTAATGAAAAACTGTTTTTT	CASSYEWGGNEKLFF
NA	TRBV18	NA	TRBJ1-4	TGTGCCAGCTCACTCGGACAAACTGATGAAAAACTGTTTTTT	CASSLGQTDEKLFF
NA	TRBV10-3	NA	TRBJ2-1	TGTGCCATCAGAACTGACAGGTCGAATGAGCAGTTCTTC	CAIRTDRSNEQFF
NA	TRBV5-6	TRBD2	TRBJ2-5	TGTGCCAGCAGCTTAGCGGGGGGCCAAGAGACCCAGTACTTC	CASSLAGGQETQYF
NA	TRBV2	TRBD2	TRBJ2-7	TGTGCCAGCAGTGAAAGGACTAGAGGCGAGCAGTACTTC	CASSERTRGEQYF
few	TRBV7-9	TRBD2	TRBJ2-7	TGTGCCAGCAGGAGGACTAGCGGGGCCTACGAGCAGTACTTC	CASRRTSGAYEQYF
NA	TRBV29-1	NA	TRBJ1-2	TGCAGCGTTGAGCGGGTCGGGAGAGACTATGGCTACACCTTC	CSVERVGRDYGYTF
NA	TRBV5-6	NA	TRBJ1-1	TGTGCCAGCAGCTTGGACGTGGGGGGAGCTTTCTTT	CASSLDVGGAFF
NA	TRBV6-4	NA	TRBJ1-2	TGTGCCAGCAGTGACTTACGCAGGGAGGACTATGGCTACACCTTC	CASSDLRREDYGYTF
NA	TRBV19	NA	TRBJ1-2	TGTGCCAGTACCCACACGAAGGGGCGCAACTATGGCTACACCTTC	CASTHTKGRNYGYTF
NA	TRBV5-1	TRBD2	TRBJ2-4	TGCGCCAGCAGCTTGGAGTTCCGGGGGGGCTTTAACATTCAGTACTTC	CASSLEFRGGFNIQYF
NA	TRBV21-1	NA	TRBJ2-5	TGTGCCAGCAGCACACCCCCGGGACACCCGGAAGAAGAGACCCAGTACTTC	CASSTPPGHPEEETQYF
NA	TRBV4-1	NA	TRBJ1-1	TGCGCCAGCAGCCAAGAGGGGGCGCTGGTCACTGAAGCTTTCTTT	CASSQEGALVTEAFF
NA	TRBV4-2	NA	TRBJ1-4	TGTGCCAGCAGCCAAGGATTGAGGGGGGGTAATGAAAAACTGTTTTTT	CASSQGLRGGNEKLFF
NA	TRBV20-1	NA	TRBJ2-3	TGCAGTGCTAGAGATCAAGATACGCAGTATTTT	CSARDQDTQYF
NA	TRBV11-3	TRBD2	TRBJ2-1	TGTGCCAGCAGCCTCCTAGCGGGGGGGCATTACAATGAGCAGTTCTTC	CASSLLAGGHYNEQFF
NA	TRBV5-4	NA	TRBJ2-3	TGTGCCAGCAGCTTGGTAGGCGGGGGCCCGGTAGATACGCAGTATTTT	CASSLVGGGPVDTQYF
NA	TRBV7-9	NA	TRBJ1-1	TGTGCCAGCAGCCCGGGATCCTTTGGGGTGTACACTGAAGCTTTCTTT	CASSPGSFGVYTEAFF